Presented here are 7 T cell receptor beta chains from one specimen sequenced in a study of T cell repertoires in cytomegalovirus infection. TCRdb re-called the reads with MiXCR, one entry per CDR3 protein. The sample shows 450,000 to 650,000 distinct CDR3 sequences, about 39% of them seen only once. Their specific antigens are unknown. Sequences were derived from cultured PBMCs, sampled from culture after CMV antigen stimulation. The receptors shown here come from a human donor in good health (CMV status not recorded). Some clones in this sample may be carry-over from other donors' samples.

The chain carries TRBV7-6 and TRBJ1-2; D is possibly TRBD1 (6 bases). The V end lost 3 bases, the J end lost 11 bases, and 16 bases lay between the germline ends. This CDR3 contains 13 residues. Per germline, CDR1 SGHVS and CDR2 FNYEAQ. The CDR3 spells CASSLYSRGQYTF. The DNA of the CDR3 is TGTGCCAGCAGCTTGTACTCCAGGGGTCAGTACACCTTC.

This clonotype was seen a handful of times. J is TRBJ1-1 and V is TRBV7-2; tentative D call: TRBD1 (5 bases). Germline loops: CDR1 SGHTA, CDR2 FQGNSA. CDR3 size: 18 residues. Deletions cut 3 bases from V and 1 base from J, with 21 bases between. The CDR3 DNA reads as TGTGCCAGCAGCTTTAATGGGGACTACAAAAGGGGGAACACTGAAGCTTTCTTT. This gives the protein CASSFNGDYKRGNTEAFF.

The V call is TRBV4-2, the J call TRBJ2-2; 10 bases are shared with TRBD1. V gave up 3 bases and J gave up 2 bases; unmatched junction bases: 6. From germline, CDR1 is LGHNA and CDR2 YNFKEQ. The CDR3 totals 17 residues. CDR3 DNA sequence: TGTGCCAGCAGCCAGAGGGGGACAGGGGAAAACACCGGGGAGCTGTTTTTT. Amino acids: CASSQRGTGENTGELFF.

This chain links TRBV2 with TRBJ1-6; no firm D call. CDR1 is SNHLY and CDR2 is FYNNEI in the germline V gene. V lost 7 bases and J lost 4, with 11 bases in between. This CDR3 has 14 amino acids. The CDR3: CASTPAGYNSPLHF. In DNA, the CDR3 is TGTGCCAGCACGCCAGCAGGATATAATTCACCCCTCCACTTT.

The chain is built from TRBV10-3 and TRBJ2-5; the D is unclear. V lost 6 bases and J lost 5, with 7 bases in between. Germline CDR1 ENHRY, CDR2 SYGVKD. There are 11 residues in the CDR3. CDR3 in DNA: TGTGCCATCAGAGACTGGGAGACCCAGTACTTC. The encoded protein is CAIRDWETQYF.

This clonotype was detected only a few times. V and J are TRBV12-3 or TRBV12-4 and TRBJ1-1, with D unclear. This CDR3 spans 15 amino acids. Trimming took off 2 bases at V and 0 bases at J, with 10 bases between the two ends. The CDR3: CASSLKGTMNTEAFF. CDR3 bases: TGTGCCAGCAGTTTAAAGGGAACTATGAACACTGAAGCTTTCTTT.

The rearrangement uses TRBV6-1 and TRBJ2-1; 9 positions match TRBD1. The CDR3 covers 14 residues. The germline V gene has CDR1 MNHNS and CDR2 SASEGT. V trimming: 6 bases; J trimming: 7 bases; junction bases outside the gene matches: 7. CDR3 sequence: CASSSRDRVNEQFF. CDR3 DNA sequence: TGTGCCAGCAGCTCCCGGGACAGGGTTAATGAGCAGTTCTTC.